These T cell receptor beta chains were read from a single sample in a study of long-term antiretroviral therapy in people with HIV. Clones were read by immunoSEQ multiplex PCR, and TCRdb kept only the in-frame ones, dropping some. The data contain 25,000 to 35,000 clones, 95% of them singletons. This sample comprised unsorted PBMCs, obtained 5.3 years after starting antiretroviral therapy. The source of these receptors is a man in his thirties or forties with HIV. Both conserved end residues are part of each CDR3. A D gene is named only where the DNA matches it firmly. For some rows the clone size is stated as once, few or many, or as a class when expanded; others skip it.

NA,TRBV6-1,TRBJ1-3,NA,CASIYLWGPKNTIYF,TGTGCCAGCATTTATCTGTGGGGACCTAAAAACACCATATATTTT
NA,TRBV5-1,TRBJ1-4,TRBD1,CASSLGPTGGANEKLFF,TGCGCCAGCAGCTTGGGGCCGACAGGGGGAGCTAATGAAAAACTGTTTTTT
NA,TRBV5-1,TRBJ2-5,NA,CASSAGGLGETQYF,TGCGCCAGCAGCGCCGGCGGCCTGGGCGAGACCCAGTACTTC
NA,TRBV21-1,TRBJ1-5,NA,CASSKERGQGMNQPQHF,TGTGCCAGCAGCAAAGAACGGGGACAGGGTATGAATCAGCCCCAGCATTTT
NA,TRBV27,TRBJ2-1,TRBD2,CASSSSGSSYNEQFF,TGTGCCAGCAGTTCAAGCGGGAGCTCCTACAATGAGCAGTTCTTC
NA,TRBV19,TRBJ2-1,NA,CASSTRQPNEQFF,TGTGCCAGTAGTACGCGACAGCCTAATGAGCAGTTCTTC
NA,TRBV19,TRBJ1-4,NA,CASSQGYIKEKLFF,TGTGCCAGTAGCCAGGGGTATATAAAAGAAAAACTGTTTTTT
NA,TRBV9,TRBJ2-7,TRBD1,CASSGPRGYEQYF,TGTGCCAGCAGCGGGCCCAGGGGGTACGAGCAGTACTTC
NA,TRBV7-8,TRBJ1-1,NA,CASSSGVRERGAFF,TGTGCCAGCAGCTCAGGCGTCCGAGAACGTGGCGCTTTCTTT
NA,TRBV6-5,TRBJ2-1,NA,CASSYSPVANEQFF,TGTGCCAGCAGTTACTCTCCTGTTGCCAATGAGCAGTTCTTC
NA,TRBV18,TRBJ1-2,NA,CASSQQGYDGYTF,TGTGCCAGCTCACAACAGGGATATGATGGCTACACCTTC
NA,TRBV4-2,TRBJ2-5,NA,CASSQDWRAHETQYF,TGTGCCAGCAGCCAAGATTGGCGGGCGCATGAGACCCAGTACTTC
NA,TRBV4-1,TRBJ2-7,TRBD1,CASSRDRAPLSYEQYF,TGCGCCAGCAGCCGAGACAGGGCCCCCCTCTCCTACGAGCAGTACTTC
NA,TRBV5-4,TRBJ1-1,NA,CASRLQGNTEAFF,TGTGCCAGCAGACTACAGGGAAACACTGAAGCTTTCTTT
NA,TRBV6-1,TRBJ1-6,TRBD1,CASSEAHRGNSPLHF,TGTGCCAGCAGTGAAGCTCACAGGGGGAATTCACCCCTCCACTTT
once,TRBV9,TRBJ1-1,NA,CASSVTRNTEAFF,TGTGCCAGCAGCGTAACCAGAAACACTGAAGCTTTCTTT
NA,TRBV11-2,TRBJ2-2,TRBD2,CASSLDASGGPSTGELFF,TGTGCCAGCAGCTTAGACGCTAGCGGGGGGCCGAGCACCGGGGAGCTGTTTTTT
NA,TRBV4-1,TRBJ2-6,TRBD2,CASSHAGGSGANVLTF,TGCGCCAGCAGCCACGCGGGGGGATCTGGGGCCAACGTCCTGACTTTC
NA,TRBV6-6,TRBJ2-1,NA,CASSPRVDEQFF,TGTGCCAGCAGTCCCAGGGTCGATGAGCAGTTCTTC
NA,TRBV30,TRBJ2-3,NA,CAWSGVSTDTQYF,TGTGCCTGGAGTGGCGTTAGCACAGATACGCAGTATTTT
NA,TRBV7-8,TRBJ1-2,TRBD1,CASSLSDRAALNYGYTF,TGTGCCAGCAGCTTGTCGGACAGGGCCGCTTTAAACTATGGCTACACCTTC
NA,TRBV7-8,TRBJ2-1,TRBD2,CASSLELASGSVQFF,TGTGCCAGCAGCTTAGAGCTTGCGAGCGGGAGTGTGCAGTTCTTC
NA,TRBV7-2,TRBJ2-2,NA,CASNQGRTGELFF,TGTGCCAGCAACCAGGGGCGCACCGGGGAGCTGTTTTTT
NA,TRBV18,TRBJ2-1,NA,CASSQGESSYNEQFF,TGTGCCAGCTCGCAGGGTGAGAGCTCCTACAATGAGCAGTTCTTC
NA,TRBV7-8,TRBJ1-2,TRBD1,CASSLAGGQGHGYTF,TGTGCCAGCAGCTTAGCGGGGGGACAGGGTCATGGCTACACCTTC
NA,TRBV19,TRBJ1-5,NA,CASSIGPAQPQHF,TGTGCCAGTAGTATAGGCCCGGCGCAGCCCCAGCATTTT
once,TRBV6-6,TRBJ2-1,TRBD2,CASSYAGTKYNEQFF,TGTGCCAGCAGTTACGCGGGGACTAAGTACAATGAGCAGTTCTTC
NA,TRBV5-1,TRBJ2-5,TRBD2,CASSSGLPQETQYF,TGCGCCAGCAGCTCGGGACTACCACAAGAGACCCAGTACTTC
NA,TRBV7-3,TRBJ2-7,TRBD2,CASSITSGVGYEQYF,TGTGCCAGCAGCATTACTAGCGGGGTGGGTTACGAGCAGTACTTC
NA,TRBV9,TRBJ1-2,NA,CASSPSLGGGGDGYTF,TGTGCCAGCAGCCCCTCGTTAGGGGGGGGCGGGGATGGCTACACCTTC
NA,TRBV10-1,TRBJ1-5,TRBD1,CASSRVDRGEGQPQHF,TGCGCCAGCAGCCGCGTTGACAGGGGGGAAGGTCAGCCCCAGCATTTT
NA,TRBV5-1,TRBJ2-7,TRBD2,CASSLDPAGPYEQYF,TGCGCCAGCAGCTTGGACCCAGCGGGGCCCTACGAGCAGTACTTC
once,TRBV27,TRBJ1-1,NA,CASSLHPDVPTEAFF,TGTGCCAGCAGTTTACACCCCGACGTCCCCACTGAAGCTTTCTTT
NA,TRBV27,TRBJ1-5,NA,CASSLIGNNQPQHF,TGTGCCAGCAGTTTAATTGGGAACAATCAGCCCCAGCATTTT
NA,TRBV30,TRBJ2-3,TRBD2,CAWSGPTSGRTDTQYF,TGTGCCTGGAGTGGCCCGACTAGCGGGAGAACAGATACGCAGTATTTT
NA,TRBV5-1,TRBJ2-3,TRBD2,CASSVGTSGTDTQYF,TGCGCCAGCAGCGTCGGGACTAGCGGGACAGATACGCAGTATTTT
NA,TRBV5-1,TRBJ2-7,NA,CASSYAGAYEQYF,TGCGCCAGCAGCTACGCCGGGGCTTACGAGCAGTACTTC
few,TRBV30,TRBJ2-7,TRBD1,CAWGTGAGEQYF,TGTGCCTGGGGGACAGGGGCTGGCGAGCAGTACTTC
NA,TRBV4-3,TRBJ2-5,NA,CASSQGIDRVTQYF,TGCGCCAGCAGCCAAGGCATAGATCGGGTGACCCAGTACTTC
NA,TRBV6-5,TRBJ1-1,NA,CASSYDPQGNTEAFF,TGTGCCAGCAGTTACGACCCACAGGGTAACACTGAAGCTTTCTTT
NA,TRBV7-9,TRBJ2-1,TRBD2,CASSLPTSGRFEQFF,TGTGCCAGCAGCCTTCCTACTAGCGGGAGGTTTGAGCAGTTCTTC
NA,TRBV19,TRBJ1-5,TRBD1,CASSNTAGGGQPQHF,TGTGCCAGTAGTAACACGGCAGGGGGCGGACAGCCCCAGCATTTT
NA,TRBV6-5,TRBJ1-4,NA,CASSYQTSPNEKLFF,TGTGCCAGCAGTTACCAGACGTCTCCTAATGAAAAACTGTTTTTT
NA,TRBV5-4,TRBJ1-2,NA,CASSSRGRVVGYGYTF,TGTGCCAGCAGCTCACGGGGCCGGGTGGTGGGCTATGGCTACACCTTC
NA,TRBV5-6,TRBJ2-4,NA,CASTRDDGIQYF,TGTGCCAGCACCCGGGACGACGGCATTCAGTACTTC
NA,TRBV18,TRBJ1-4,NA,CASSPSSTNEKLFF,TGTGCCAGCTCACCATCATCAACTAATGAAAAACTGTTTTTT
once,TRBV5-4,TRBJ2-1,TRBD1,CASRFNRDRGMDEQFF,TGTGCCAGCAGATTCAACCGGGACAGGGGTATGGATGAGCAGTTCTTC
NA,TRBV6-1,TRBJ2-5,NA,CASSGPPSLTQYF,TGTGCCAGCAGTGGCCCTCCCTCCCTCACCCAGTACTTC
NA,TRBV7-6,TRBJ2-2,TRBD2,CASSFPLAGGTGELFF,TGTGCCAGCAGCTTCCCACTAGCGGGAGGAACCGGGGAGCTGTTTTTT
NA,TRBV7-8,TRBJ2-1,TRBD2,CASRPGGSYNEQFF,TGTGCCAGCAGGCCGGGGGGTTCCTACAATGAGCAGTTCTTC
NA,TRBV10-3,TRBJ2-3,NA,CASSYDPTITDTQYF,TGTGCCAGCAGTTATGACCCGACTATCACAGATACGCAGTATTTT
NA,TRBV15,TRBJ2-7,NA,CATSRDLVDEQYF,TGTGCCACCAGCAGAGATTTGGTGGACGAGCAGTACTTC
NA,TRBV19,TRBJ1-6,TRBD1,CASSRGQGAGEFPLHF,TGTGCCAGTAGTAGAGGACAGGGGGCTGGTGAGTTCCCCCTCCACTTT
NA,TRBV30,TRBJ1-4,NA,CAWSVRDEKLFF,TGTGCCTGGAGTGTACGGGATGAAAAACTGTTTTTT
NA,TRBV11-2,TRBJ2-5,TRBD2,CASSLEGGALETQYF,TGTGCCAGCAGCTTGGAGGGAGGGGCCTTGGAGACCCAGTACTTC
NA,TRBV10-1,TRBJ1-5,NA,CASSEGRDGNQPQHF,TGCGCCAGCAGTGAAGGGAGGGACGGCAATCAGCCCCAGCATTTT
NA,TRBV27,TRBJ2-7,NA,CASSTSGTQYEQYF,TGTGCCAGCAGTACCTCCGGGACACAATACGAGCAGTACTTC
NA,TRBV7-9,TRBJ2-3,TRBD2,CASSVLLAGGPSIDTQYF,TGTGCCAGCAGCGTTCTCCTAGCGGGAGGGCCTTCGATAGATACGCAGTATTTT
NA,TRBV9,TRBJ1-6,TRBD1,CASSTSPGQGLYNSPLHF,TGTGCCAGCAGCACCAGCCCGGGACAGGGGCTTTATAATTCACCCCTCCACTTT
once,TRBV6-4,TRBJ2-7,NA,CASSDQAGSSYEQYF,TGTGCCAGCAGTGACCAGGCCGGAAGCTCCTACGAGCAGTACTTC